Listed here are 12 T cell receptor beta chains from one sample, sequenced in a study of cytomegalovirus exposure and HLA in healthy donors. With 60 Vbeta and 13 Jbeta primers, the PCR was carried out. TCRdb keeps only in-frame clones here, not all; method: immunoSEQ multiplex PCR. The sample shows roughly 46,000 clones, and about 1.1% sits with its ten largest clones. The sample comprised PBMCs. Every receptor here comes from a woman in her thirties or forties in good health and CMV-seronegative.

The chain uses TRBV30 and TRBJ2-1; D is perhaps TRBD1 (5 bases). Looked up from germline, CDR1 is GTSNPN and CDR2 is SVGIG (reference sequence). This CDR3 has 12 residues. V lost 0 bases and J lost 13, with 13 bases in between. CDR3 protein: CAWSVQVDDQFF. The CDR3 nucleotides read TGTGCCTGGAGTGTACAGGTAGACGATCAGTTCTTC.

The CDR3 is CASSRQSERQPQHF. The CDR3 region has the DNA TGTGCCAGCAGCAGACAGAGCGAGCGTCAGCCCCAGCATTTT. The chain recombines TRBV2 with TRBJ1-5, with D possibly being TRBD1 (5 bases). The CDR3 has 14 amino acids. Germline-derived CDR1 and CDR2 are SNHLY and FYNNEI. Trimming pared 6 bases from V and 6 bases from J, leaving 15 bases between. Full variable domain (missing parts from reference TRBV2 and TRBJ1-5): EPEVTQTPSHQVTQMGQEVILRCVPISNHLYFYWYRQILGQKVEFLVSFYNNEISEKSEIFDDQFSVERPDGSNFTLKIRSTKLEDSAMYFCASSRQSERQPQHFGDGTRLSIL.

The chain combines TRBV7-9 with TRBJ1-2; D gene uncertain. Germline-derived CDR1 and CDR2 are SEHNR and FQNEAQ (reference sequence). Trimming took 6 bases from V and 4 from J, leaving 21 bases between them. The CDR3 is made up of 16 amino acids. The CDR3: CASSPPGRGPTYGYTF. In nucleotides, the CDR3 is TGTGCCAGCAGTCCCCCAGGTCGGGGTCCGACCTATGGCTACACCTTC. Complete variable domain (other parts from reference TRBV7-9 and TRBJ1-2): DTGVSQNPRHKITKRGQNVTFRCDPISEHNRLYWYRQTLGQGPEFLTYFQNEAQLEKSRLLSDRFSAERPKGSFSTLEIQRTEQGDSAMYLCASSPPGRGPTYGYTFGSGTRLTVV.

The V gene is TRBV7-6, the J gene TRBJ2-5, with D possibly TRBD2 on 6 matching bases. The CDR3 is made up of 17 amino acids. The germline V gene encodes CDR1 SGHVS and CDR2 FNYEAQ. V was pared by 2 bases and J by 3 bases, with 19 bases between. Here the CDR3 reads CASSLYGLWTFEETQYF. Here the CDR3 DNA reads TGTGCCAGCAGCTTATATGGACTATGGACTTTCGAAGAGACCCAGTACTTC.

The V gene is TRBV18, the J gene TRBJ2-1; D is uncertain. Trimming stripped 3 bases from V and 5 bases from J, with 11 bases between. This CDR3 region has 14 residues. Per the germline V gene, CDR1 is KGHSH and CDR2 is LQKENI. The CDR3 loop is CASSPVLTDNEQFF. The CDR3 DNA follows: TGTGCCAGCTCACCCGTCCTTACAGACAATGAGCAGTTCTTC.

For the CDR3, the DNA is TGCAGCGTCCTACAGGGCAGGACTAATGAAAAACTGTTTTTT. This codes for CSVLQGRTNEKLFF. This chain joins TRBV29-1 and TRBJ1-4; D possibly corresponds to TRBD1 (6 bases). This CDR3 region has 14 residues. Germline CDR1 and CDR2: SQVTM and ANQGSEA. Trimming removed 6 bases from V and 2 bases from J, with 13 bases in between.

V usage is TRBV7-2 and J usage is TRBJ1-5; TRBD1 matches 7 bases. The CDR3 consists of 14 residues. CDR1 is SGHTA and CDR2 is FQGNSA in the germline V gene. Trimming removed 5 bases from V and 4 bases from J; junction bases left unmatched: 5. DNA of the CDR3: TGTGCCAGCAGCAAAGACAGGGCGAATCAGCCCCAGCATTTT. Translated: CASSKDRANQPQHF.

The gene calls are TRBV6-5 and TRBJ2-1, with 11 bases identical to TRBD2. This CDR3 is built from 15 residues. In germline, CDR1 is MNHEY, CDR2 SVGAGI. Trimming at V came to 5 bases and at J to 10 bases, leaving 10 bases not matched to a gene. CDR3 protein: CASSTGTSGVGEQFF. The CDR3 region has the DNA TGTGCCAGCAGTACCGGGACTAGCGGCGTTGGAGAGCAGTTCTTC.

The chain combines TRBV7-2 with TRBJ2-5, with a weak D call TRBD2 (6 bases). Germline lookup yields CDR1 SGHTA and CDR2 FQGNSA. V gave up 2 bases and J gave up 5 bases, with 9 bases separating them. The CDR3 has 13 residues. This CDR3 reads CASSLLGRETQYF. DNA of the CDR3: TGTGCCAGCAGCTTACTAGGGAGGGAGACCCAGTACTTC.

The V and J genes are TRBV27 and TRBJ2-1, with 10 nucleotides matching TRBD2. The CDR3 runs 17 residues. The trim removed 3 bases at V and 4 bases at J, leaving 9 bases unmatched. Germline values: CDR1 MNHEY, CDR2 SMNVEV (reference sequence). CDR3 in DNA: TGTGCCAGCAGTTTTACGGAACTAGCGGGATTATACAATGAGCAGTTCTTC. Protein: CASSFTELAGLYNEQFF.

V and J are TRBV14 and TRBJ1-1; 9 bases align to TRBD1. The length of the CDR3 is 16 residues. Germline V gene lookup returns CDR1 SGHDN and CDR2 FVKESK. The V segment lost 2 bases and the J segment 9 bases; nucleotides outside the gene matches: 13. CDR3 loop: CASSQYRGPADFKAFF. The CDR3, as DNA: TGTGCCAGCAGCCAATACAGGGGGCCGGCCGATTTTAAAGCTTTCTTT. Using reference TRBV14 and TRBJ1-1 for the parts outside the CDR3, the full variable domain is EAGVTQFPSHSVIEKGQTVTLRCDPISGHDNLYWYRRVMGKEIKFLLHFVKESKQDESGMPNNRFLAERTGGTYSTLKVQPAELEDSGVYFCASSQYRGPADFKAFFGQGTRLTVV.

V gene TRBV19 combines with J gene TRBJ1-1; the D gene is possibly TRBD1 (6 bases). The CDR3 has 12 amino acids. The V gene's germline CDR1 is LNHDA and CDR2 SQIVND (reference sequence). V lost 8 bases, J lost 8 bases, and 15 bases lay in between. CDR3 region: CASAGTRGEAFF. The CDR3 DNA follows: TGTGCCAGTGCCGGGACAAGGGGGGAAGCTTTCTTT. The complete variable domain, with remaining parts taken from reference TRBV19 and TRBJ1-1, reads DGGITQSPKYLFRKEGQNVTLSCEQNLNHDAMYWYRQDPGQGLRLIYYSQIVNDFQKGDIAEGYSVSREKKESFPLTVTSAQKNPTAFYLCASAGTRGEAFFGQGTRLTVV.